Following are 16 T cell receptor beta chains from one sample sequenced in a study of blood T cell repertoires in COVID-19. TCRdb's copy holds only in-frame clones and misses some; the assay was immunoSEQ multiplex PCR. Found here are about 140,000 clones, approximately 86% of them singletons; the top ten hold 7% to 10%. The sequenced sample was peripheral blood. These receptors were taken from an older woman with acute or convalescent COVID-19.

This clone was counted a few times. CDR3 DNA: TGTGCCAGCAGCCAAGACCGGGAGGCCTTCAACTATGGCTACACCTTC. Translated, it gives CASSQDREAFNYGYTF. J is TRBJ1-2 and V is TRBV13; D remains ambiguous. CDR3 length: 16 amino acids. Germline CDR1 PRHDT, CDR2 FYEKMQ (reference sequence). V was shortened by 5 bases and J by 2 bases, with 18 bases between the two germline ends.

CDR3 nucleotides: TGCGCCAGCAGCCGGGACAGCATGGGTGAAAAACTGTTTTTT. The encoded protein is CASSRDSMGEKLFF. The chain joins TRBV5-1 to TRBJ1-4, with 7 bases aligning to TRBD1. The J segment lost 7 bases and the V segment lost 4 bases, leaving 7 bases of the junction unmatched. The CDR3 extends over 14 amino acids. Germline V lookup: CDR1 SGHRS, CDR2 YFSETQ.

This rearrangement joins TRBV30 to TRBJ1-2, with D tentatively TRBD1 (5 bases). The CDR3 length is 13 residues. V lost 3 bases and J lost 7, with 15 bases in between. Germline CDR1 reads GTSNPN; CDR2 reads SVGIG (reference sequence). The CDR3 loop is CAWSAGWEGGYTF. As DNA, the CDR3 is TGTGCCTGGAGCGCAGGGTGGGAGGGTGGCTACACCTTC.

The J gene is TRBJ2-3, the V gene TRBV11-3, with D possibly being TRBD2 (7 bases). The ends were cut back, 2 bases at V and 3 bases at J, with 12 bases in the middle. CDR3 length: 15 residues. In germline, CDR1 is SGHNT, CDR2 YENEEA. CDR3: CASSLTGGGTDTQYF. DNA of the CDR3: TGTGCCAGCAGCTTAACGGGGGGCGGGACAGATACGCAGTATTTT.

The chain links TRBV7-9 to TRBJ1-5; TRBD1 agrees at 10 bases. V was pared by 4 bases and J by 7 bases, with 13 bases of the junction left unmatched. The germline gives CDR1 SEHNR, CDR2 FQNEAQ (reference sequence). The CDR3 sequence is 17 residues long. The CDR3 reads CASSYFPLGTGEQPQHF. In DNA, the CDR3 is TGTGCCAGCAGCTATTTTCCCCTCGGGACAGGGGAACAGCCCCAGCATTTT.

The genes are TRBV5-1 and TRBJ2-3; 10 bases map to TRBD2. Germline CDR1 and CDR2: SGHRS and YFSETQ. Germline trimming cut 5 bases from V and 5 bases from J; bases unmatched to any gene: 2. This CDR3 is built from 13 residues. The CDR3 region is CASRLAGRDTQYF. Written as DNA, the CDR3 is TGCGCCAGCAGACTAGCGGGGAGAGATACGCAGTATTTT.

The V gene is TRBV2, the J gene TRBJ1-1; TRBD1 aligns across 10 bases. CDR1 is SNHLY, CDR2 FYNNEI, per germline. V was clipped by 7 bases and J by 10 bases; unmatched bases: 12. The CDR3 spans 14 residues. CDR3 coding DNA: TGTGCCAGCAATTGGGACAGGGGAGGTTTGGGAGCTTTCTTT. Its protein is CASNWDRGGLGAFF.

The chain uses TRBV30 and TRBJ1-6, with D hard to call. Trimming took 3 bases from V and 7 from J, leaving 7 bases between them. The CDR3 covers 12 residues. The V gene's germline CDR1 is GTSNPN and CDR2 SVGIG (reference sequence). In DNA, the CDR3 is TGTGCCTGGAGCCCGGGAAATTCACCCCTCCACTTT. Residues: CAWSPGNSPLHF.

The chain joins TRBV28 to TRBJ1-4, with D hard to call. Germline V gene sequence: CDR1 MDHEN, CDR2 SYDVKM. Trimming cost V 8 bases and J 5 bases, with 12 bases left between them. CDR3 length: 13 residues. Here the CDR3 reads CASLVRVNEKLFF. The CDR3 DNA sequence: TGTGCCAGCTTAGTCCGGGTGAATGAAAAACTGTTTTTT.

J is TRBJ1-5 and V is TRBV19; D is possibly TRBD1 (5 bases). This CDR3 has 18 residues. Germline V gene data show CDR1 as LNHDA and CDR2 as SQIVND (reference sequence). Trimming pared 10 bases from V and 0 bases from J, leaving 25 bases between. The CDR3 loop reads CATGGLDTEEYSNQPQHF. In DNA form, the CDR3 reads TGTGCCACTGGTGGTCTGGACACCGAGGAGTATAGCAATCAGCCCCAGCATTTT.

J is TRBJ1-2 and V is TRBV5-1; D is undetermined. Trimming shortened V by 1 base and J by 4 bases, and 11 bases separated the two germline ends. The CDR3 consists of 14 residues. Germline V gene lookup returns CDR1 SGHRS and CDR2 YFSETQ. CDR3 nucleotides: TGCGCCAGCAGCTTGCTGACACGGCTCTATGGCTACACCTTC. Amino acid sequence: CASSLLTRLYGYTF.

The chain recombines TRBV19 with TRBJ2-1, with 11 bases identical to TRBD1. Germline lookup yields CDR1 LNHDA and CDR2 SQIVND (reference sequence). The CDR3 loop spans 15 amino acids. The junction had 7 bases not matched to a gene; V was cut back by 6 bases and J by 6 bases. The CDR3 DNA reads as TGTGCCAGTAGCCGCCGAGGGACAGGGGGCAATGAGCAGTTCTTC. Protein product: CASSRRGTGGNEQFF.

The chain is built from TRBV28 and TRBJ2-7, with 11 bases lining up with TRBD1. The V gene's germline CDR1 is MDHEN and CDR2 SYDVKM. The V segment lost 3 bases and the J segment 3 bases; nucleotides outside the gene matches: 4. This CDR3 comprises 15 residues. The CDR3 DNA reads as TGTGCCAGCAGTTTGGGGGGGACAGGGGGCTACGAGCAGTACTTC. Its translation is CASSLGGTGGYEQYF.

The chain couples TRBV3-1 (or the pseudogene TRBV3-2) to TRBJ2-1; the match to TRBD2 covers 8 bases. The germline V gene encodes CDR1 LGHDT and CDR2 YNNKEL (reference sequence). J gave up 7 bases and V 1 base, and 9 bases lay outside the gene matches. The CDR3 totals 16 residues. The CDR3 DNA follows: TGTGCCAGCAGCCAAGTAAACGGGGGGGCCGGGAATGAGCAGTTCTTC. Translation gives CASSQVNGGAGNEQFF.

CDR3 DNA: TGTGCCAGCTTTTCGGGCACCGGGGAGCTGTTTTTT. Protein sequence: CASFSGTGELFF. This chain uses TRBV28 with TRBJ2-2; D remains ambiguous. Trimming cost V 8 bases and J 4 bases, with 8 bases left between them. CDR1 is MDHEN, CDR2 SYDVKM, per germline. The CDR3 has 12 amino acids. The full variable domain, with the rest looked up from reference TRBV28 and TRBJ2-2, is DVKVTQSSRYLVKRTGEKVFLECVQDMDHENMFWYRQDPGLGLRLIYFSYDVKMKEKGDIPEGYSVSREKKERFSLILESASTNQTSMYLCASFSGTGELFFGEGSRLTVL.

The chain joins TRBV12-3 or TRBV12-4 to TRBJ2-1, with 7 bases that match TRBD1. After removal of 3 bases from V and 11 bases from J, the junction contained 7 bases not matched to a gene. The CDR3 runs 13 residues. This CDR3 is CASSFATGRKQFF. The CDR3 nucleotides read TGTGCCAGCAGTTTCGCGACAGGGAGAAAGCAGTTCTTC.